This T cell receptor beta chain was captured in a study of CD8 T cells in ankylosing spondylitis. Whole-study findings and limits: Blood of patients with ankylosing spondylitis appeared to be characterized by a TCR beta motif of eight highly homologous variants.

CDR1 and CDR2 (germline): MNHNS, SASEGT. The CDR3 is 14 amino acids. V was cut by 8 bases and J by 2 bases, with 13 bases left in between. Concerning this clonotype: Its target is not known.

TCRdb reanalysed the 5' RACE reads using MiXCR and keeps one entry per CDR3 protein. The sample contains some 840,000 distinct CDR3 sequences, 10% to 15% of which appear only once. This TCR derives from a male donor with ankylosing spondylitis. The chain is built from TRBV6-1 and TRBJ1-5, with D perhaps matching TRBD1 (5 bases). Material for sequencing was blood, either unsorted or a sorted T cell fraction (not recorded which). This CDR3 is CASARGIGNQPQHF. CDR3 nucleotides: TGTGCCAGCGCGAGGGGCATCGGCAATCAGCCCCAGCATTTT.